These T cell receptor beta chains were read from a single sample in a study of identical twins. One entry per CDR3 protein, called by TCRdb with MiXCR from the 5' RACE reads. This table has 600,000 to 800,000 distinct CDR3 sequences, 21% appearing once. These data were likewise used in another study, on T cells expressing NK-cell markers.

The sample comprised PBMCs. The receptor source for this set is a young woman in good health. CDR3s include the opening cysteine and the closing phenylalanine or tryptophan. A D gene is named only where the DNA matches it firmly. Expanded clones are given a class, and other clones once, few, many or no size at all.

J gene | clone size | V gene | D gene | CDR3 protein | CDR3 DNA
TRBJ2-2 | few | TRBV7-9 | NA | CASSLRPGEAGELFF | TGTGCCAGCAGCTTACGGCCAGGGGAGGCCGGGGAGCTGTTTTTT
TRBJ2-7 | many | TRBV20-1 | TRBD2 | CSARDTSGSSSYEQYF | TGCAGTGCTAGAGATACTAGCGGGAGTTCGTCCTACGAGCAGTACTTC
TRBJ1-1 | few | TRBV5-6 | NA | CASSLVRVAEAFF | TGTGCCAGCAGCTTGGTGAGGGTCGCTGAAGCTTTCTTT
TRBJ1-1 | NA | TRBV6-5 | NA | CASSYRVINTEAFF | TGTGCCAGCAGTTATCGGGTGATCAACACTGAAGCTTTCTTT
TRBJ1-5 | few | TRBV6-1 | NA | CASSLLSAREDSNQPQHF | TGTGCCAGCAGTCTTTTAAGCGCCAGGGAAGATAGCAATCAGCCCCAGCATTTT
TRBJ2-7 | NA | TRBV20-1 | NA | CSARGGTDSSYEQYF | TGCAGTGCTAGAGGAGGGACTGATAGCTCCTACGAGCAGTACTTC
TRBJ2-1 | many | TRBV29-1 | NA | CSVRGLAAYNEQFF | TGCAGCGTCCGCGGACTCGCCGCCTACAATGAGCAGTTCTTC
TRBJ2-1 | many | TRBV11-2 | NA | CASSSRGGGNEQFF | TGTGCCAGCAGCTCCAGGGGAGGGGGCAATGAGCAGTTCTTC
TRBJ2-3 | few | TRBV4-2 | TRBD1 | CASSQGQGYTDTQYF | TGTGCCAGCAGCCAAGGACAGGGCTACACAGATACGCAGTATTTT
TRBJ1-2 | NA | TRBV27 | NA | CASSSFRTPGGYTF | TGTGCCAGCAGTTCCTTCAGGACCCCAGGCGGCTACACCTTC
TRBJ1-1 | NA | TRBV20-1 | NA | CSAREGSEAFF | TGCAGTGCTCGTGAGGGATCTGAAGCTTTCTTT
TRBJ2-3 | few | TRBV20-1 | NA | CSASGRGPSDTQYF | TGCAGTGCTAGCGGTAGAGGTCCCTCAGATACGCAGTATTTT
TRBJ2-1 | NA | TRBV20-1 | TRBD2 | CSARRTSDEQFF | TGCAGTGCTCGTAGGACTAGCGATGAGCAGTTCTTC
TRBJ1-4 | NA | TRBV20-1 | NA | CSARDQGGEKLFF | TGCAGTGCTAGGGACCAAGGAGGGGAAAAACTGTTTTTT
TRBJ1-2 | few | TRBV5-6 | TRBD1 | CASSLDDRVYGYTF | TGTGCCAGCAGCTTGGATGACAGGGTCTATGGCTACACCTTC
TRBJ1-5 | NA | TRBV7-6 | NA | CASSRGTNQPQHF | TGTGCCAGCAGCCGGGGGACGAATCAGCCCCAGCATTTT
TRBJ2-1 | few | TRBV3-1 | TRBD2 | CASSPSRRTSGSYNEQFF | TGTGCCAGCAGTCCTAGCCGGCGGACTAGCGGGAGCTACAATGAGCAGTTCTTC
TRBJ1-1 | NA | TRBV5-6 | NA | CASSLAGLENTEAFF | TGTGCCAGCAGCTTGGCAGGGCTGGAGAACACTGAAGCTTTCTTT
TRBJ2-7 | NA | TRBV18 | TRBD1 | CASGGNGQGVGEQYF | TGTGCCAGCGGAGGGAATGGACAGGGAGTGGGAGAGCAGTACTTC
TRBJ2-2 | NA | TRBV5-4 | TRBD2 | CASSSTGTGTSGPTGELFF | TGTGCCAGCAGCTCTACCGGTACGGGGACTAGCGGACCAACCGGGGAGCTGTTTTTT
TRBJ2-3 | few | TRBV10-3 | TRBD2 | CAIRAGLADITDTQYF | TGTGCCATCAGGGCGGGACTAGCGGACATCACAGATACGCAGTATTTT
TRBJ1-1 | few | TRBV6-2/TRBV6-3 | NA | CASSYSYYTGTHYTEAFF | TGTGCCAGCAGTTACTCCTACTATACCGGGACTCACTACACTGAAGCTTTCTTT
TRBJ2-3 | NA | TRBV3-1 | NA | CATSQVLRSDRSDTQYF | TGTGCCACCAGCCAAGTCCTGCGGTCCGACCGGTCGGATACGCAGTATTTT
TRBJ2-7 | NA | TRBV21-1 | NA | CASSKVGYEQYF | TGTGCCAGCAGCAAAGTGGGGTACGAGCAGTACTTC
TRBJ1-1 | few | TRBV7-9 | NA | CASSSYSNQNTEAFF | TGTGCCAGCAGCTCCTACAGCAACCAGAACACTGAAGCTTTCTTT
TRBJ1-5 | few | TRBV28 | NA | CASSSLHRDSYQPQHF | TGTGCCAGCAGTTCCTTACACCGGGACTCATATCAGCCCCAGCATTTT
TRBJ2-3 | few | TRBV18 | TRBD2 | CASSPPSGTQDTQYF | TGTGCCAGCTCACCACCTAGCGGGACCCAAGATACGCAGTATTTT
TRBJ1-3 | many | TRBV7-9 | TRBD1 | CASSLTGPGNTIYF | TGTGCCAGCAGCTTGACAGGGCCTGGAAACACCATATATTTT
TRBJ2-1 | NA | TRBV18 | NA | CASSGGIYNEQFF | TGTGCCAGCTCAGGAGGGATCTACAATGAGCAGTTCTTC
TRBJ2-1 | NA | TRBV5-1 | TRBD2 | CASSLSGTSFEQFF | TGCGCCAGCAGCTTGTCTGGGACTAGCTTTGAGCAGTTCTTC
TRBJ2-7 | many | TRBV18 | NA | CASSISYEQYF | TGTGCCAGCAGCATATCTTACGAGCAGTACTTC
TRBJ2-7 | few | TRBV6-1 | NA | CASSLRWRANSYEQYF | TGTGCCAGCAGCCTCCGGTGGCGGGCTAACTCCTACGAGCAGTACTTC
TRBJ1-5 | NA | TRBV7-2 | NA | CASSLEAAYSNQPQHF | TGTGCCAGCAGCTTAGAGGCAGCTTATAGCAATCAGCCCCAGCATTTT
TRBJ1-5 | NA | TRBV10-3 | TRBD1 | CAISPGQGTNQPQHF | TGTGCCATCAGTCCGGGACAGGGGACCAATCAGCCCCAGCATTTT
TRBJ1-1 | NA | TRBV12-3/TRBV12-4 | NA | CASSQYSAEAFF | TGTGCCAGCAGTCAATACTCGGCGGAAGCTTTCTTT
TRBJ1-4 | NA | TRBV20-1 | NA | CSARAGAGEKLFF | TGCAGTGCTAGGGCAGGGGCTGGTGAAAAACTGTTTTTT
TRBJ2-3 | NA | TRBV6-2/TRBV6-3 | NA | CASSYYGGLLDTQYF | TGTGCCAGCAGTTACTACGGCGGCTTGCTGGATACGCAGTATTTT
TRBJ1-4 | NA | TRBV7-9 | NA | CASSEKGANEKLFF | TGTGCCAGCAGCGAGAAAGGGGCAAATGAAAAACTGTTTTTT
TRBJ2-7 | NA | TRBV7-2 | NA | CASSLVAGKYEQYF | TGTGCCAGCAGCTTAGTGGCGGGAAAATACGAGCAGTACTTC
TRBJ1-1 | many | TRBV20-1 | NA | CSAERDLNTEAFF | TGCAGTGCTGAGAGAGATCTCAACACTGAAGCTTTCTTT
TRBJ2-3 | once | TRBV5-1 | NA | CASSLRGERDTDTQYF | TGCGCCAGCAGCTTGAGAGGGGAAAGGGACACAGATACGCAGTATTTT
TRBJ2-1 | few | TRBV15 | TRBD2 | CATSKSGGARNEQFF | TGTGCCACCAGCAAAAGCGGGGGGGCCCGAAATGAGCAGTTCTTC
TRBJ2-4 | few | TRBV12-3/TRBV12-4 | TRBD1 | CASSPQGISKNIQYF | TGTGCCAGCAGTCCACAGGGGATATCCAAAAACATTCAGTACTTC
TRBJ1-3 | many | TRBV7-9 | TRBD1 | CASSAPGGIGNTIYF | TGTGCCAGCAGCGCCCCAGGGGGGATTGGAAACACCATATATTTT
TRBJ2-5 | many | TRBV12-3/TRBV12-4 | NA | CASLVGQLGTQYF | TGTGCCAGTCTGGTTGGTCAATTGGGGACCCAGTACTTC
TRBJ2-7 | few | TRBV5-1 | TRBD1 | CASRPGQATYEQYF | TGCGCCAGCAGACCGGGACAGGCTACCTACGAGCAGTACTTC
TRBJ1-2 | few | TRBV20-1 | NA | CSARISGASYGYTF | TGCAGTGCTAGAATTTCGGGGGCTAGTTATGGCTACACCTTC
TRBJ1-5 | few | TRBV25-1 | NA | CASSEYGGGQPQHF | TGTGCCAGCAGTGAATATGGAGGGGGTCAGCCCCAGCATTTT
TRBJ2-1 | NA | TRBV10-2 | TRBD2 | CASVLAGGLYEQFF | TGCGCCAGTGTCCTAGCGGGGGGGCTTTATGAGCAGTTCTTC
TRBJ2-5 | few | TRBV10-3 | NA | CAISESTRGGETQYF | TGTGCCATCAGTGAGTCGACCAGGGGGGGGGAGACCCAGTACTTC
TRBJ2-2 | NA | TRBV20-1 | TRBD1 | CSALRQGAPGELFF | TGCAGTGCTTTGAGACAGGGGGCGCCCGGGGAGCTGTTTTTT
TRBJ1-2 | NA | TRBV6-5 | NA | CASSYSLGALFYGYTF | TGTGCCAGCAGTTACTCGTTAGGGGCCCTATTCTATGGCTACACCTTC
TRBJ2-1 | NA | TRBV5-1 | NA | CASFSPSSYNEQFF | TGCGCCAGCTTCAGCCCGAGCTCCTACAATGAGCAGTTCTTC
TRBJ2-7 | NA | TRBV27 | TRBD1 | CASTRQGSYEQYF | TGTGCCAGCACCCGACAGGGATCCTACGAGCAGTACTTC